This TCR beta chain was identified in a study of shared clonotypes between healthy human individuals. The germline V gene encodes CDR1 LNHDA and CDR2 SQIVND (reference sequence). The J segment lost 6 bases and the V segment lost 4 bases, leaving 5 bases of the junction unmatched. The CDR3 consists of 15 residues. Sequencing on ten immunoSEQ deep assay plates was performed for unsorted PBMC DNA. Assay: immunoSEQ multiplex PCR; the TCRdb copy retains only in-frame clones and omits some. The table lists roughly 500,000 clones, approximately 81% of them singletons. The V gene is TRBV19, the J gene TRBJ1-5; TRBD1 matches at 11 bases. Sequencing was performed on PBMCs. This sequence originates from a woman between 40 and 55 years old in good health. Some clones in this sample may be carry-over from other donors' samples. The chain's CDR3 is CASSKKGQGGQPQHF. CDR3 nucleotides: TGTGCCAGTAGTAAAAAGGGACAGGGGGGTCAGCCCCAGCATTTT. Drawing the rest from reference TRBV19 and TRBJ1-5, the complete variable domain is DGGITQSPKYLFRKEGQNVTLSCEQNLNHDAMYWYRQDPGQGLRLIYYSQIVNDFQKGDIAEGYSVSREKKESFPLTVTSAQKNPTAFYLCASSKKGQGGQPQHFGDGTRLSIL.